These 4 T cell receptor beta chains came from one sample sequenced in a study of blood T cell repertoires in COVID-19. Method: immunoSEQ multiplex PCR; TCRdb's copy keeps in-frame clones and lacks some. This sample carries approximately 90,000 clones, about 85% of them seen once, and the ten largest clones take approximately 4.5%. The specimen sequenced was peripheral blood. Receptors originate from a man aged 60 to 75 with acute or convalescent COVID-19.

CDR3 sequence (DNA): TGTGCCAGCAGCCCGAGGGGGAGGGGAACTGAAGCTTTCTTT. Amino acids: CASSPRGRGTEAFF. The rearrangement joins TRBV27 to TRBJ1-1; D might be TRBD1 (6 bases). V shed 6 bases and J shed 5 bases, with 16 bases lying between them. CDR1 is MNHEY, CDR2 SMNVEV, per germline (reference sequence). The CDR3 loop spans 14 amino acids.

The DNA for the CDR3 is TGTGCCAGCAGCTTCGGCTTGCAGGGGGCAAGGGGGCCTGAAGCTTTCTTT. Translation: CASSFGLQGARGPEAFF. The chain couples TRBV5-6 to TRBJ1-1; TRBD1 matches 8 bases. The ends lost 2 bases at V and 6 bases at J; junction bases unmatched: 15. Germline assignment: CDR1 SGHDT and CDR2 YYEEEE. This CDR3 has 17 residues. Drawing the rest from reference TRBV5-6 and TRBJ1-1, the complete variable domain is DAGVTQSPTHLIKTRGQQVTLRCSPKSGHDTVSWYQQALGQGPQFIFQYYEEEERQRGNFPDRFSGHQFPNYSSELNVNALLLGDSALYLCASSFGLQGARGPEAFFGQGTRLTVV.

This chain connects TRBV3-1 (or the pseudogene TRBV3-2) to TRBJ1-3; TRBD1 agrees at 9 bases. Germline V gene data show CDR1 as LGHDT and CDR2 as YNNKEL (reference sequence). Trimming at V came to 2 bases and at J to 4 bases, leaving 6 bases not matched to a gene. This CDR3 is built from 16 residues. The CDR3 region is CASSQTWTGDGNTIYF. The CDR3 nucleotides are TGTGCCAGCAGCCAAACATGGACAGGGGACGGAAACACCATATATTTT.

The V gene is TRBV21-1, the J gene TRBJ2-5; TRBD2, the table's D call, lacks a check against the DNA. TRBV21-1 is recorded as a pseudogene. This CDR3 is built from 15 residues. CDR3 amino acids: CASSTGGGIQETQYF. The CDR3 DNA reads TGTGCCAGCAGCACGGGGGGCGGAATACAAGAGACCCAGTACTTC.